This T cell receptor beta chain came from a study of cytomegalovirus exposure and HLA in healthy donors. Study-level background: About 82 million unique TCRs from HLA-typed donors were held in an early release of data.

13 Jbeta primers and 60 Vbeta primers were used for the PCR. Generated by immunoSEQ multiplex PCR, the TCRdb table keeps only in-frame clones and is missing some. The table for this sample gives 100,000 to 150,000 clones. CDR3 length: 19 amino acids. From germline, CDR1 is MNHNS and CDR2 SASEGT. V was pared by 2 bases and J by 5 bases, with 27 bases between. This TCR derives from a man aged 25 to 40 in good health and CMV-seronegative. The sequencing sample was made of PBMCs. The J gene is TRBJ1-2, the V gene TRBV6-1; TRBD1 is a possible D gene (5 bases). CDR3 nucleotides: TGTGCCAGCAGTGAATCCTCGTACGGGGGAGGAACCAAGCGGTATGGCTACACCTTC. It translates to CASSESSYGGGTKRYGYTF.